Listed here is a single T cell receptor beta chain. Its target is not known. Sequencing used immunoSEQ multiplex PCR; TCRdb keeps in-frame clones, though not all of them. The sample holds approximately 420,000 clones, 70% to 90% seen once. The data derive from a study of Ad26.COV2.S vaccination and SARS-CoV-2 variants. Regarding treatment: some 20 received Ad26.COV2.S at low or high dose, single or two shots; several received placebo; per-sample allocation not given. Specimens were obtained on day 63 following the first vaccine or placebo injection. In germline, CDR1 is SQVTM, CDR2 ANQGSEA. The CDR3 covers 13 residues. Trimming left V 4 bases short and J 1 base short, with 10 bases between. Study-wide points: Breadth, reportedly substantial, characterized the spike-specific CD8+ and CD4+ T cell responses after vaccination.

The V call is TRBV29-1, the J call TRBJ2-5, with D possibly being TRBD2 (7 bases). The clonotype comes from a person aged 18 to 65 who received the Ad26.COV2.S COVID-19 vaccine or a placebo. The sample consisted of peripheral blood, taken in a trial of Ad26.COV2.S vaccine versus placebo. CDR3 protein: CSVGGGGQETQYF. Here the CDR3 DNA reads TGCAGCGTTGGAGGGGGGGGCCAAGAGACCCAGTACTTC. The full variable domain, with the rest looked up from reference TRBV29-1 and TRBJ2-5, is SAVISQKPSRDICQRGTSLTIQCQVDSQVTMMFWYRQQPGQSLTLIATANQGSEATYESGFVIDKFPISRPNLTFSTLTVSNMSPEDSSIYLCSVGGGGQETQYFGPGTRLLVL.